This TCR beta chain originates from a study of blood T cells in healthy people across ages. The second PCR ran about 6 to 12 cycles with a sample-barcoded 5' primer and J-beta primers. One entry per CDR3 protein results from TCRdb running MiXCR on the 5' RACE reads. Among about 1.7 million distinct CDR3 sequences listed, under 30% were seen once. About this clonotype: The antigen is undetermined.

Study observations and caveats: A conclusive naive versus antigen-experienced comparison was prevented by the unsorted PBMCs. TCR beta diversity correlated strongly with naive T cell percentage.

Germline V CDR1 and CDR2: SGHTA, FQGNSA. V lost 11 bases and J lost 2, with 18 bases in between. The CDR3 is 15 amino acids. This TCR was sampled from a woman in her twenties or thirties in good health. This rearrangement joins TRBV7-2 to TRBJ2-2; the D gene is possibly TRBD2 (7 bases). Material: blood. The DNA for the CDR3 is TGTGCCGGGGGAAATCGGGGGGCCAACACCGGGGAGCTGTTTTTT. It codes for CAGGNRGANTGELFF.